A single sample gave rise to the 27 T cell receptor beta chains below, sequenced in a study of blood T cell repertoires in COVID-19 (TCRdb year 2020). The method behind the library was the immunoSEQ multiplex PCR assay. TCRdb re-hosts the immuneACCESS table, in-frame sequences only. Its copies lack some clones; in the studies checked, an unresolved V gene accounts for under half of them, and the cause for the rest is not known. For this sample the table gives 150,000 to 200,000 clones, of which about four fifths were detected only once. Clones ranked in the top ten supply over 6.5% of the sample. The sequencing sample was made of PBMCs or T cells enriched from blood (not recorded which). These receptors came from a man aged 40-49 years who had recovered from COVID-19.

The V and J genes are TRBV5-1 and TRBJ1-6; 8 bases are a match to TRBD1. The germline V gene encodes CDR1 SGHRS and CDR2 YFSETQ. V shed 2 bases and J 7 bases; nucleotides not matched to a gene: 2. The CDR3 has 14 amino acids. CDR3 region: CASSLQGDNSPLHF. DNA of the CDR3: TGCGCCAGCAGCTTACAGGGGGACAATTCACCCCTCCACTTT.

The chain uses TRBV7-2 and TRBJ2-7; perhaps TRBD2 as D (5 bases). Trimming cost V 0 bases and J 5 bases, with 11 bases left between them. The CDR3 sequence is 14 residues long. Germline loops: CDR1 SGHTA, CDR2 FQGNSA. The CDR3 reads CASSLALATHEQYF. The CDR3 nucleotides are TGTGCCAGCAGCTTAGCGCTAGCCACCCACGAGCAGTACTTC.

The chain links TRBV6-5 to TRBJ2-2; perhaps TRBD2 as D (6 bases). CDR3 length: 12 amino acids. V was trimmed by 3 bases and J by 11 bases, leaving 10 bases between them. Germline CDR1 MNHEY, CDR2 SVGAGI. The CDR3 sequence: CASSYGGAELFF. The CDR3 bases are TGTGCCAGCAGTTATGGCGGGGCCGAGCTGTTTTTT.

This clone was picked up one time. CDR3 loop: CASGPLAYEQYF. In nucleotides, the CDR3 is TGTGCCAGCGGCCCGCTGGCCTACGAGCAGTACTTC. V gene TRBV28 combines with J gene TRBJ2-7; D not resolved. This CDR3 has 12 residues. CDR1 and CDR2 (germline): MDHEN, SYDVKM. The ends were cut back, 8 bases at V and 2 bases at J, with 10 bases in the middle.

This sequence joins TRBV11-2 and TRBJ2-7; 14 positions agree with TRBD2. Per the germline V gene, CDR1 is SGHAT and CDR2 is FQNNGV. The CDR3 loop spans 15 amino acids. V lost 6 bases to trimming and J lost 4 bases; unmatched junction nucleotides: 5. DNA of the CDR3: TGTGCCAGCAGTCGAGGGACTAGCGGGGGATACGAGCAGTACTTC. Translating gives CASSRGTSGGYEQYF. Combining the CDR3 with reference TRBV11-2 and TRBJ2-7 gives the whole variable domain EAGVAQSPRYKIIEKRQSVAFWCNPISGHATLYWYQQILGQGPKLLIQFQNNGVVDDSQLPKDRFSAERLKGVDSTLKIQPAKLEDSAVYLCASSRGTSGGYEQYFGPGTRLTVT.

The sample holds one count of this clone. The chain employs TRBV4-1 and TRBJ1-2; 9 bases match TRBD1. The germline V gene encodes CDR1 MGHRA and CDR2 YSYEKL. The length of the CDR3 is 19 residues. V lost 6 bases, J lost 3 bases, and 20 bases stayed unmatched. CDR3 in DNA: TGCGCCAGCAGGACCAACCATCCGGGACAGGGAGATAAGTACTATGGCTACACCTTC. Protein sequence: CASRTNHPGQGDKYYGYTF.

V gene TRBV28 combines with J gene TRBJ1-1; D is unresolved. The CDR3 runs 12 residues. Germline V gives CDR1 MDHEN, CDR2 SYDVKM. Trimming shortened V by 5 bases and J by 0 bases, and 4 bases separated the two germline ends. The CDR3 DNA follows: TGTGCCAGCAGTGTCATGAACACTGAAGCTTTCTTT. Translating gives CASSVMNTEAFF.

This rearrangement joins TRBV20-1 to TRBJ1-1; D not certain. Germline lookup yields CDR1 DFQATT and CDR2 SNEGSKA (reference sequence). CDR3 size: 10 residues. Trimming stripped 6 bases from V and 7 bases from J, with 9 bases between. CDR3 DNA sequence: TGCAGTGCCCCCAGAATTGAAGCTTTCTTT. Amino acid sequence: CSAPRIEAFF.

This clone was found a few times. CDR3 sequence (DNA): TGCGCCAGCAGCCCGCGAGTAGGGGGACAAGAGACCCAGTACTTC. Translating it yields CASSPRVGGQETQYF. The chain is built from TRBV5-1 and TRBJ2-5, with a possible D match to TRBD1 (6 bases). V was trimmed by 4 bases and J by 2 bases, leaving 15 bases between them. Germline V gives CDR1 SGHRS, CDR2 YFSETQ. The CDR3 extends over 15 amino acids.

Written as DNA, the CDR3 is TGTGCCATCAGTGCACAGGGGTCCGACTATGGCTACACCTTC. The encoded protein is CAISAQGSDYGYTF. The chain is built from TRBV10-3 and TRBJ1-2; 7 bases are shared with TRBD1. Germline lookup yields CDR1 ENHRY and CDR2 SYGVKD. Unmatched junction bases numbered 5, after V lost 4 bases and J lost 3 bases. CDR3 length: 14 amino acids.

This clone was recorded only once. This chain uses TRBV30 with TRBJ1-5, with 8 bases that match TRBD1. Germline V gene sequence: CDR1 GTSNPN, CDR2 SVGIG (reference sequence). With V trimmed by 0 bases and J by 6 bases, 4 bases remained unmatched. The CDR3 contains 14 residues. CDR3 nucleotide sequence: TGTGCCTGGAGTGTACGTACAGGGGGTCAGCCCCAGCATTTT. Translation gives CAWSVRTGGQPQHF.

The rearrangement links TRBV19 to TRBJ2-7; 8 nucleotides align to TRBD1. V was clipped by 4 bases and J by 2 bases; unmatched bases: 7. Germline CDR1 and CDR2: LNHDA and SQIVND (reference sequence). There are 15 residues in the CDR3. CDR3 amino acids: CASSTTQGGPYEQYF. The DNA for the CDR3 is TGTGCCAGTAGTACGACACAGGGGGGACCCTACGAGCAGTACTTC. The complete variable domain, with remaining parts taken from reference TRBV19 and TRBJ2-7, reads DGGITQSPKYLFRKEGQNVTLSCEQNLNHDAMYWYRQDPGQGLRLIYYSQIVNDFQKGDIAEGYSVSREKKESFPLTVTSAQKNPTAFYLCASSTTQGGPYEQYFGPGTRLTVT.

The chain combines TRBV4-3 with TRBJ1-6; D not resolved. The CDR3 is 15 amino acids. Deletions cut 1 base from V and 8 bases from J, with 12 bases between. Looked up from germline, CDR1 is LGHNA and CDR2 is YSLEER. The CDR3 DNA is TGCGCCAGCAGCCAAGCGCCGATTTTAGATTCACCCCTCCACTTT. Translation gives CASSQAPILDSPLHF.

V usage is TRBV2 and J usage is TRBJ1-1, with D unresolved. The germline V and J ends were trimmed by 6 bases and 7 bases, with 12 bases remaining between them. Germline values: CDR1 SNHLY, CDR2 FYNNEI. The CDR3 sequence is 12 residues long. This chain's CDR3 is CASRAGGLEAFF. The DNA for the CDR3 is TGTGCCAGCAGGGCAGGAGGGCTTGAAGCTTTCTTT.

The chain links TRBV9 to TRBJ2-3; D remains ambiguous. CDR1 SGDLS and CDR2 YYNGEE come from the germline V gene. The V gene lost 4 bases and the J gene lost 2 bases, with 11 bases spanning the gap. The CDR3 totals 14 residues. The CDR3 DNA reads as TGTGCCAGCAGCACCCACACCACCACAGATACGCAGTATTTT. Amino acids: CASSTHTTTDTQYF.

The chain is built from TRBV4-2 and TRBJ1-6; 7 bases are a match to TRBD1. Germline CDR1 is LGHNA and CDR2 is YNFKEQ. J was trimmed by 6 bases and V by 3 bases; bases with no gene match: 11. The CDR3 has 17 amino acids. CDR3 protein: CASSQAKGQVGNSPLHF. As DNA, the CDR3 is TGTGCCAGCAGCCAGGCCAAAGGACAGGTCGGTAATTCACCCCTCCACTTT.

The chain uses TRBV3-1 (or the pseudogene TRBV3-2) and TRBJ1-2; D is uncertain. The germline V gene has CDR1 LGHDT and CDR2 YNNKEL (reference sequence). This CDR3 is built from 15 residues. The V end lost 0 bases, the J end lost 1 base, and 9 bases lay between the germline ends. CDR3 DNA: TGTGCCAGCAGCCAAGATGCAAACTTTAACTATGGCTACACCTTC. This encodes CASSQDANFNYGYTF.

The J gene is TRBJ2-1, the V gene TRBV2; D may be TRBD1 (7 bases). Looked up from germline, CDR1 is SNHLY and CDR2 is FYNNEI. CDR3 length equals 16 residues. The ends were cut back, 6 bases at V and 8 bases at J, with 23 bases in the middle. The DNA for the CDR3 is TGTGCCAGCAGCCGTGGGGTAATTGGAGGGGGCGATGAGCAGTTCTTC. This gives the protein CASSRGVIGGGDEQFF.

V is TRBV7-2 and J is TRBJ2-2; D may be TRBD1 (6 bases). V lost 4 bases, J lost 4 bases, and 13 bases lay in between. The germline gives CDR1 SGHTA, CDR2 FQGNSA. CDR3 length equals 15 residues. The CDR3 bases are TGTGCCAGCAGCTCGGACAGCGGTATCACCGGGGAGCTGTTTTTT. It encodes CASSSDSGITGELFF.

The CDR3 loop is CASSFRGPSNEKLFF. The CDR3 DNA reads TGTGCCAGCAGTTTCAGGGGGCCTTCTAATGAAAAACTGTTTTTT. This chain links TRBV28 with TRBJ1-4; 8 bases fit TRBD1. V lost 3 bases to trimming and J lost 3 bases; unmatched junction nucleotides: 3. CDR1 and CDR2 from the germline V gene are MDHEN and SYDVKM. This CDR3 has 15 residues. Full variable domain (remainder filled in from reference TRBV28 and TRBJ1-4): DVKVTQSSRYLVKRTGEKVFLECVQDMDHENMFWYRQDPGLGLRLIYFSYDVKMKEKGDIPEGYSVSREKKERFSLILESASTNQTSMYLCASSFRGPSNEKLFFGSGTQLSVL.

This chain links TRBV7-2 with TRBJ1-3; D is perhaps TRBD1 (6 bases). Trimming shortened V by 7 bases and J by 0 bases, and 13 bases separated the two germline ends. This CDR3 region has 15 residues. Per germline, CDR1 SGHTA and CDR2 FQGNSA. The CDR3 DNA is TGTGCCAGCACAGAACAGGGTAACTCTGGAAACACCATATATTTT. Amino acid sequence: CASTEQGNSGNTIYF.

The chain carries TRBV30 and TRBJ2-5; D remains ambiguous. The CDR3 covers 11 residues. Germline CDR1 and CDR2: GTSNPN and SVGIG (reference sequence). V lost 2 bases to trimming and J lost 9 bases, with 10 bases between them. DNA of the CDR3: TGTGCCTGGAGTTCCGGCGGAGCCCAGTACTTC. Translation: CAWSSGGAQYF.

CDR3 region: CASSTTTANTGELFF. The CDR3 nucleotides are TGTGCCAGTAGTACGACTACCGCGAACACCGGGGAGCTGTTTTTT. J is TRBJ2-2 and V is TRBV19; tentatively, D is TRBD2 (5 bases). Deletions cut 4 bases from V and 0 bases from J, with 9 bases between. This CDR3 contains 15 residues. Per the germline V gene, CDR1 is LNHDA and CDR2 is SQIVND (reference sequence). The whole variable domain, filled in from reference TRBV19 and TRBJ2-2, reads DGGITQSPKYLFRKEGQNVTLSCEQNLNHDAMYWYRQDPGQGLRLIYYSQIVNDFQKGDIAEGYSVSREKKESFPLTVTSAQKNPTAFYLCASSTTTANTGELFFGEGSRLTVL.

The chain recombines TRBV7-9 with TRBJ1-2, with no clear D. Trimming took 2 bases from V and 4 from J, leaving 5 bases between them. CDR3 size: 12 residues. CDR1 is SEHNR and CDR2 is FQNEAQ in the germline V gene (reference sequence). The CDR3 spells CASSLSVYGYTF. The CDR3 region has the DNA TGTGCCAGCAGCTTATCCGTCTATGGCTACACCTTC.

The chain combines TRBV4-1 with TRBJ2-1; 7 nucleotides match TRBD2. The CDR3 consists of 17 residues. Trimming at V came to 3 bases and at J to 0 bases, leaving 8 bases not matched to a gene. Germline values: CDR1 MGHRA, CDR2 YSYEKL. DNA for the CDR3: TGCGCCAGCAGCCAGACCCCCGGGGGGAGCTCCTACAATGAGCAGTTCTTC. Protein product: CASSQTPGGSSYNEQFF.

This chain links TRBV12-3 or TRBV12-4 with TRBJ1-2; 8 positions agree with TRBD1. The CDR3 is 12 residues long. V gave up 5 bases and J gave up 8 bases; unmatched junction bases: 4. The CDR3 coding sequence is TGTGCCAGCAGTCGGACAGGGAGAGGCTACACCTTC. Encoded protein: CASSRTGRGYTF.

This CDR3 is CATRSGSDNSPLHF. Written as DNA, the CDR3 is TGTGCCACGCGATCCGGGTCTGATAATTCACCCCTCCACTTT. The chain has TRBV15 and TRBJ1-6; no clear D gene. V lost 9 bases, J lost 5 bases, and 14 bases lay in between. CDR3 length: 14 amino acids. Germline V gene data show CDR1 as LNHNV and CDR2 as YYDKDF (reference sequence).